The 14 T cell receptor beta chains listed next were all sequenced from one sample in a study of T cell changes during pregnancy in multiple sclerosis. The method was immunoSEQ multiplex PCR; TCRdb's version includes in-frame clones alone and lacks a portion of them. The table includes 55,000 to 70,000 clones, 91% detected once. Sequencing was performed on peripheral blood, taken in the third trimester of pregnancy. The source of these receptors is a female donor in good health, enrolled as a control in a pregnancy study.

This chain connects TRBV6-1 to TRBJ2-7; D call uncertain. Germline values: CDR1 MNHNS, CDR2 SASEGT. V lost 3 bases and J 4 bases, leaving 10 bases between the germline ends. The CDR3 has 13 amino acids. The CDR3 DNA reads as TGTGCCAGCAGTGACCCCCCCGTGTACGAGCAGTACTTC. Its protein is CASSDPPVYEQYF.

V is TRBV25-1 and J is TRBJ2-5, with a tentative D call TRBD1 (5 bases). Trimming stripped 0 bases from V and 4 bases from J, with 21 bases between. Germline values: CDR1 MGHDK, CDR2 SYGVNS. There are 18 residues in the CDR3. CDR3 protein: CASSEYHDSSGHRETQYF. In nucleotides, the CDR3 is TGTGCCAGCAGTGAATATCACGACAGCTCAGGCCACAGAGAGACCCAGTACTTC. Looking up the rest from reference TRBV25-1 and TRBJ2-5 gives the full variable domain: EADIYQTPRYLVIGTGKKITLECSQTMGHDKMYWYQQDPGMELHLIHYSYGVNSTEKGDLSSESTVSRIRTEHFPLTLESARPSHTSQYLCASSEYHDSSGHRETQYFGPGTRLLVL.

CDR3 residues: CASSLGELANIQYF. Here the CDR3 DNA reads TGTGCCAGCAGCTTGGGAGAGTTAGCCAACATTCAGTACTTC. The V and J genes are TRBV5-6 and TRBJ2-4, with D uncertain. Trimming took 0 bases from V and 7 from J, leaving 11 bases between them. From germline, CDR1 is SGHDT and CDR2 YYEEEE. This CDR3 has 14 amino acids.

The chain links TRBV27 to TRBJ1-5; D is unclear. The CDR3 covers 13 residues. The ends were cut back, 5 bases at V and 7 bases at J, with 12 bases in the middle. Germline lookup yields CDR1 MNHEY and CDR2 SMNVEV (reference sequence). The chain's CDR3 is CASSPARGQPQHF. CDR3 DNA sequence: TGTGCCAGCAGTCCCGCCCGCGGGCAGCCCCAGCATTTT.

The sample holds one count of this clone. This chain joins TRBV6-6 and TRBJ2-3; 8 positions match TRBD2. The CDR3 length is 13 residues. Germline V gene data show CDR1 as MNHNY and CDR2 as SVGAGI (reference sequence). Trimming removed 7 bases from V and 1 base from J; junction bases left unmatched: 1. The CDR3 region has the DNA TGTGCCAGCAATAGCGGGGGCACAGATACGCAGTATTTT. This translates into CASNSGGTDTQYF.

The chain couples TRBV7-2 to TRBJ2-3; D gene unclear. The CDR3 has 11 amino acids. The V and J ends lost 3 bases and 5 bases respectively, with 3 bases between them. CDR1 and CDR2 (germline): SGHTA, FQGNSA. The CDR3 coding sequence is TGTGCCAGCAGCTTTAGAGATACGCAGTATTTT. Translated: CASSFRDTQYF.

The genes are TRBV28 and TRBJ2-3; 8 nucleotides line up with TRBD2. Germline V gene data show CDR1 as MDHEN and CDR2 as SYDVKM. J lost 0 bases, V lost 5 bases, and 4 bases had no gene match. The CDR3 loop spans 15 amino acids. The CDR3 reads CASSSSGASTDTQYF. Here the CDR3 DNA reads TGTGCCAGCAGTAGTAGCGGGGCCAGCACAGATACGCAGTATTTT.

The J gene is TRBJ1-1, the V gene TRBV18, with TRBD1 matching 7 bases. CDR1 is KGHSH and CDR2 is LQKENI in the germline V gene. The V and J ends lost 1 base and 2 bases, in that order; junction bases with no gene match: 7. The CDR3 extends over 16 amino acids. The chain's CDR3 is CASSPRRGRINTEAFF. CDR3 coding DNA: TGTGCCAGCTCACCACGGAGGGGGCGGATTAACACTGAAGCTTTCTTT.

This clone was found a few times. J is TRBJ2-1 and V is TRBV9; weak D call: TRBD1 (5 bases). CDR1 is SGDLS, CDR2 YYNGEE, per germline. The CDR3 runs 14 residues. Trimming pared 10 bases from V and 9 bases from J, leaving 23 bases between. CDR3 in DNA: TGTGCCTCCCAGGGTTACCACCTTGGCGGTGAGCAGTTCTTC. The encoded protein is CASQGYHLGGEQFF.

The chain employs TRBV14 and TRBJ2-2, with unresolved D. The CDR3 runs to 16 residues. V was trimmed by 0 bases and J by 5 bases, leaving 13 bases between them. Germline CDR1 is SGHDN and CDR2 is FVKESK. CDR3 nucleotide sequence: TGTGCCAGCAGCCAAGATCACACGGCCAGGACCGGGGAGCTGTTTTTT. Its protein product is CASSQDHTARTGELFF.

The chain couples TRBV5-1 to TRBJ1-6; 10 nucleotides agree with TRBD1. The CDR3 extends over 16 amino acids. Per the germline V gene, CDR1 is SGHRS and CDR2 is YFSETQ. The ends lost 2 bases at V and 10 bases at J; junction bases unmatched: 9. The CDR3 reads CASSFDGTGVKSPLHF. DNA of the CDR3: TGCGCCAGCAGCTTCGATGGGACAGGGGTAAAATCACCCCTCCACTTT.

The chain uses TRBV7-8 and TRBJ1-3; 7 nucleotides align to TRBD1. The CDR3 loop spans 16 amino acids. V dropped 2 bases and J dropped 0; count of bases not matched to a gene: 4. CDR1 is SGHVS, CDR2 FQNEAQ, per germline. The CDR3: CASSLLTGLSGNTIYF. The CDR3 nucleotides read TGTGCCAGCAGCTTACTGACAGGGCTCTCTGGAAACACCATATATTTT.

The chain uses TRBV21-1 and TRBJ1-6; TRBD1 is the table's D call, not checked against the DNA. TRBV21-1 is an annotated pseudogene. The CDR3 has 15 residues. CDR3 amino acids: CASTKGDRRCSPLHF. In DNA form, the CDR3 reads TGTGCCAGCACTAAAGGGGACAGGCGCTGTTCACCCCTCCACTTT.

The chain couples TRBV4-2 to TRBJ1-3; 10 bases are a match to TRBD1. Germline V gene data show CDR1 as LGHNA and CDR2 as YNFKEQ. Trimming at V came to 3 bases and at J to 0 bases, leaving 2 bases not matched to a gene. The CDR3 extends over 16 amino acids. CDR3 sequence: CASSHGDRGSGNTIYF. DNA for the CDR3: TGTGCCAGCAGCCACGGGGACAGGGGCTCTGGAAACACCATATATTTT.